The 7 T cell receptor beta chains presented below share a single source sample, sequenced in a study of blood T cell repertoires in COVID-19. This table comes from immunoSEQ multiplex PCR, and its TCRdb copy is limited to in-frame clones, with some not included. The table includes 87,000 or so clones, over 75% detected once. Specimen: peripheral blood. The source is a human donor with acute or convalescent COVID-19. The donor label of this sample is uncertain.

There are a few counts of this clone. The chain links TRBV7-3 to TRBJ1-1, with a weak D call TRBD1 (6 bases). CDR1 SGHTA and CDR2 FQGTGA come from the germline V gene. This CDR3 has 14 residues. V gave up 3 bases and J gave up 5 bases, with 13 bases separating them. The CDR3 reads CASSFAGARTEAFF. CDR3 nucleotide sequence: TGTGCCAGCAGCTTTGCAGGGGCGAGAACTGAAGCTTTCTTT.

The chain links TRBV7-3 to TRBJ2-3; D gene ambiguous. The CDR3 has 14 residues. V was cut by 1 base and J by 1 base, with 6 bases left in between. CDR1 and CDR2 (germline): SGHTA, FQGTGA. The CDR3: CASSLNRRTDTQYF. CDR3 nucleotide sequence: TGTGCCAGCAGCTTAAACAGACGCACAGATACGCAGTATTTT.

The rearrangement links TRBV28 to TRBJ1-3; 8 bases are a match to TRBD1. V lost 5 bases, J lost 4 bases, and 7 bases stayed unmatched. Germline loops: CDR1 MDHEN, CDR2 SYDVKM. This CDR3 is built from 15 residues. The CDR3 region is CASSPAGGSGNTIYF. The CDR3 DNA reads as TGTGCCAGCAGTCCGGCAGGGGGCTCGGGAAACACCATATATTTT.

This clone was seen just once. For the CDR3, the DNA is TGTGCCACCAGCAGAGGCGGGGGGGCGGAGGAAAAACTGTTTTTT. This translates into CATSRGGGAEEKLFF. The chain is built from TRBV15 and TRBJ1-4; weak D call: TRBD1 (6 bases). Germline V lookup: CDR1 LNHNV, CDR2 YYDKDF (reference sequence). The CDR3 is 15 amino acids. Trimming took 1 base from V and 8 from J, leaving 14 bases between them.

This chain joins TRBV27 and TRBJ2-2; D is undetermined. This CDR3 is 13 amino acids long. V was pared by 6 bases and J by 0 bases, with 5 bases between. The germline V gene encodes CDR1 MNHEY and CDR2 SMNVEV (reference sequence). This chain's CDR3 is CASRLPNTGELFF. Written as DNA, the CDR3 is TGTGCCAGCAGGCTACCGAACACCGGGGAGCTGTTTTTT.

CDR3: CASSKRTSGEQETQYF. In DNA, the CDR3 is TGCGCCAGCAGCAAGAGGACTAGCGGGGAGCAAGAGACCCAGTACTTC. The chain combines TRBV5-1 with TRBJ2-5; 12 positions agree with TRBD2. CDR1 and CDR2 from the germline V gene are SGHRS and YFSETQ. The junction had 6 bases not matched to a gene; V was cut back by 4 bases and J by 2 bases. CDR3 length: 16 residues.

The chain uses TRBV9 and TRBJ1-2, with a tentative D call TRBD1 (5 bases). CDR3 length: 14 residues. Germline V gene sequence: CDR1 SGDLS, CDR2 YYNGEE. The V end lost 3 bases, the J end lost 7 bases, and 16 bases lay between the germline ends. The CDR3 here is CASSGSGGASGYTF. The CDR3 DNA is TGTGCCAGCAGCGGAAGTGGTGGGGCTAGTGGCTACACCTTC. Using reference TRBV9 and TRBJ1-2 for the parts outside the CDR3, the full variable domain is DSGVTQTPKHLITATGQRVTLRCSPRSGDLSVYWYQQSLDQGLQFLIQYYNGEERAKGNILERFSAQQFPDLHSELNLSSLELGDSALYFCASSGSGGASGYTFGSGTRLTVV.